This T cell receptor beta chain was found in a study of blood T cell repertoires in COVID-19. Across the study: Samples of COVID-19 (acute and convalescent) were obtained from the United States, Italy and Spain. In each case, the material was cDNA or gDNA derived from T cells, B-cell-depleted T cells, or PBMCs.

Losses at the gene ends were 4 bases for V and 6 bases for J; bases not matched to a gene: 8. Germline V lookup: CDR1 MDHEN, CDR2 SYDVKM. The length of the CDR3 is 16 residues. As originally analysed: How many nucleated cells were present was estimated from reference gene primer amplification. Libraries were prepared by immunoSEQ multiplex PCR; TCRdb keeps only in-frame clonotypes and omits some of them. V and J calls and clone size are those listed in that table; D and trimming were worked out from the DNA. The table lists more than 200,000 clones, 65% to 85% of them singletons, with more than 8% in the top ten.

The sequence derives from a woman between 45 and 65 years old with acute or convalescent COVID-19. Sequenced: peripheral blood. The rearrangement links TRBV28 to TRBJ1-4, with 10 bases matching TRBD1. The CDR3 DNA reads as TGTGCCAGCAGTTATCCACCCGGGACAGGGGATGAAAAACTGTTTTTT. Translation gives CASSYPPGTGDEKLFF.